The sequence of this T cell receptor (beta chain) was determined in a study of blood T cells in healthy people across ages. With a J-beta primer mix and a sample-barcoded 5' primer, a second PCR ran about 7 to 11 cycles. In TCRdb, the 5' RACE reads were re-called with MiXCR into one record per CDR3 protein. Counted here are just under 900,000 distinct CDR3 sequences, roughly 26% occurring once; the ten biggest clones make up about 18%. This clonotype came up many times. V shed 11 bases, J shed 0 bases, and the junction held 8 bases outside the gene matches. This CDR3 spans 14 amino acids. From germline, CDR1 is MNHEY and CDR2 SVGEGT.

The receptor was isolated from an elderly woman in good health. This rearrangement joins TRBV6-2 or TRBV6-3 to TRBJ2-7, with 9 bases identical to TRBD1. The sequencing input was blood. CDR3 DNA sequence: TGTGCCGCCACTGGGACAGGGCACTCCTACGAGCAGTACTTC. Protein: CAATGTGHSYEQYF.